This TCR beta chain was profiled in a study of cytomegalovirus exposure and HLA in healthy donors (dated by TCRdb to between 2016 and 2019). At the level of the whole study: An earlier analysis of more than 550 of the donors reported roughly 300 Gb of sequence data and 117 million unique TCR beta sequences obtained from around 170 million T cells. HLA typing included class I and class II loci at four-digit resolution. To predict cytomegalovirus infection status, the study brought together high-throughput TCR immunosequencing, statistical association of individual TCRs with disease status, and machine learning. Donor age, sex, ethnicity and CMV serostatus were compiled together with the repertoire data. A separate validation cohort of approximately 120 different subjects was used in addition to the roughly 620-subject first cohort. Genome-wide SNP genotypes for about 60% of the roughly 670 donors were used in a later genetic analysis, which treated that subset as a discovery cohort. An early release covering roughly 580 HLA-typed donors comprised approximately 300 gigabases of sequencing data and 85 million or so unique TCR sequences. Using immunosequencing, the study profiled T cell repertoires from about 620 subjects and related those repertoires to cytomegalovirus serostatus. To study patterns of TCR occurrence, a later analysis re-analyzed previously published TCR beta repertoires from 600 to 750 donors and added high-resolution HLA genotyping. All discovery cohort repertoires had been generated using a single sequencing platform. The number of donors typed differed by locus, with roughly 620-630 for A, B, C, DRB1 and DQB1, roughly 520 for DQA1, some 570 for DPA1, and 400 to 490 for DPB1. The study was designed to test whether signatures of past pathogen exposure could be identified by cataloging public T cell receptors. The genetic ancestry cluster associated with self-reported Caucasian donors included around 76% of the roughly 380 genotyped donors. Because of strong linkage in the cohort, four to six DR-DQ haplotypes were treated as single units for association and clustering. The later analysis used no new phenotypic data to find candidate immune exposures, relying instead on TCR beta sequences and their occurrence across donors. In an earlier analysis of about 590 of the donors, high-throughput TCR beta sequencing was used to judge whether each TCR beta V gene segment behaved as functional or pseudogenic. Among roughly 370 genotyped donors of the cohort, an average of roughly 240,000 unique TCR beta nucleotide sequences were sequenced per donor, roughly 20% of them non-productive. What the study reported, not specific to this receptor: A total of 150 or so TCR beta chains were listed by the study as associated with cytomegalovirus. A group of highly shared sequence variants was considered likely to be a technical artifact of the sequencing pipeline. Because HLA typing was missing for some donors at each locus, association tests included only the typed subset. An association between a missense DCLRE1C variant and V-gene and J-gene trimming of TCR beta chains was found in a later genetic analysis and replicated in an independent cohort. According to a later analysis, TCR association rates differed among HLA loci, with DRB1 alleles showing the most associated TCRs and HLA-C alleles showing the fewest. In a later analysis, several top co-occurrence clusters were reported to appear linked to parvovirus B19, influenza, CMV and Epstein-Barr virus. A later genetic analysis reported fewer N-insertions in productive TCRs among donors in an Asian-associated ancestry cluster than the 666-donor mean. Because the 87-base-pair reads could not distinguish some IMGT-functional V segments, including TRBV6-2 and TRBV6-3, those segments were excluded. An earlier analysis of several hundred of the donors showed that most TCR beta V segments appeared in productive rearrangements either about 90% or about 30% of the time, which broadly matched IMGT annotations. In a later analysis, more than 15,000 TCR beta sequences were associated with specific HLA alleles at a false discovery rate of 0.05. In this cohort, only TCR beta chains were sequenced, and detectable features were limited by the absence of alpha or paired-chain data. Roughly uniform sequencing depth across donors was assumed in presence/absence analyses, although this assumption may not hold. The classifier was reported to diagnose cytomegalovirus status with high specificity and sensitivity in both the original cohort and the validation cohort. According to a later analysis, most CMV-associated TCR beta chains appeared to be HLA-restricted, and the HLA associations seemed to be driven largely by CMV exposure. Roughly 17 rarely observed V segments, including chromosome 9 orphons, were excluded from the earlier analysis of a few hundred of the donors because counts were too low. For the cohort, immune exposure information was limited to CMV serostatus. Linkage disequilibrium might explain the correlated functional status among segregating V segments, but an unknown experimental factor could not be ruled out. A later analysis found that HLA-associated TCR beta chains were more clonally expanded and had lower generation probabilities than equally common non-associated chains. A further reported finding was that TCR beta sequences accurately predicted the HLA-A and HLA-B alleles for most subjects in the first cohort. Most TCR sequences were seen in very few donors, while some public TCRs were found in many individuals. According to the authors, the approach could potentially be generalized to other disease states and immunological phenotypes. Three of the identified cytomegalovirus-associated TCR beta chains were confirmed in vitro to be specific for cytomegalovirus antigens. Strong co-occurrence of HLA alleles, especially DR and DQ, made assigning TCR associations to individual alleles difficult.

Library construction relied on the immunoSEQ multiplex PCR assay. The multiplex PCR relied on a mix of 60 forward primers for TCR Vbeta segments and 13 reverse primers for TCR Jbeta segments. The CDR3 region of rearranged TCR beta genes was amplified from genomic DNA by a multiplex PCR assay. On the Illumina HiSeq System, the amplified TCR beta libraries were sequenced as 87-base-pair reads. The authors processed their data as follows. Across the 700 or so repertoires, a later analysis counted approximately 83 million unique TCR beta chains, roughly 11 million of which were shared by at least two donors. Raw reads were error-corrected and collapsed into unique sequences with a nearest-neighbor algorithm that merged closely related sequences to remove PCR and sequencing errors. V, D and J gene segments were assigned by aligning CDR3 sequences to IMGT reference sequences. Each retained sequence needed at least a six-nucleotide match to both a V gene segment and a J gene segment. A rearrangement counted as productive if the CDR3 had no stop codons and remained in frame with V and J, and every other rearrangement counted as non-productive. Following IMGT convention, CDR3 was defined as the stretch from the second conserved V-encoded cysteine up to the conserved J-encoded phenylalanine. Sequences without an unambiguous match to a single V gene segment were excluded from the earlier analysis of about 600 of the donors. An earlier analysis of about 590 of the donors classified V segments as functional when productive rearrangements were above 56.7% and as segregating when the standard deviation between donors was above 5%. A statistical classification framework was developed to diagnose cytomegalovirus status using the catalog of TCR beta chain sequences. In a later analysis, V and J genes were assigned by comparing TCR nucleotide sequences against IMGT/GENE-DB human TR gene sequences. The TCRdist pipeline was used in a later analysis to assign CDR3 sequences and most-parsimonious VDJ recombination scenarios. A later analysis defined each TCR beta chain by its CDR3 amino acid sequence plus V-gene family, and excluded reads lacking a unique V-gene family. As a way to deal with suspected cross-contamination and a sequencing artifact, a later analysis dropped nearly 600 nucleotide sequences that were highly shared and had low generation probability. A later analysis calculated a clonal expansion index for each public chain from normalized within-repertoire ranks of inferred template counts. In a later analysis, generation probabilities were computed with a VDJ recombination model fitted to out-of-frame rearrangements, and the resulting probabilities were checked against IGoR. In a later analysis, hypergeometric tests were used to score TCR-TCR, TCR-HLA and TCR-CMV co-occurrence, with a repertoire-size bias correction applied to TCR pairs. A later analysis estimated false discovery rates by permuting HLA or CMV assignments 20 times. In a later analysis, co-occurring TCRs were grouped using DBSCAN, and TCRdist sequence similarity was added for clustering within HLA-allele-positive subsets. Repertoires with fewer than 30,000 or more than 120,000 public chains, plus five repertoires with anomalous nucleotide sharing, were excluded from co-occurrence clustering. TCRdb's version of the immuneACCESS table is confined to in-frame rearrangements and falls short of the full clone set. An unresolved V gene accounts for under half of the shortfall where checked; the remainder is of unknown origin. V, J and clone size are those of that table, while D and trimming were read from the DNA. Across this sample there are around 90,000 clones, with around 81% seen only once. In total, the top ten clones hold 0.57% of the sample.

The cohort was made up of roughly 670 healthy bone marrow donors. At the time of sampling, every cohort member was nominally healthy, though immune exposures that went unrecorded were likely present. The donor tested CMV seronegative and was one of the 352 seronegative cohort members. Every donor gave a peripheral blood sample, and the peripheral blood mononuclear cells from that sample were used for TCR beta sequencing. Genomic DNA was extracted from the blood cell samples with the Qiagen DNeasy Blood Extraction Kit. As to this clone: Its antigen is still unknown. It has no much larger one-base neighbor in the sample; base qualities were not kept.

The CDR3, from cysteine to phenylalanine, totals 15 residues. CDR3 DNA only is kept here, 45 bases in frame from base 1. For this chain, trimming is 4 bases at the V end and 2 bases at the J end, and the number of junction bases without a gene match is 5. Reading the germline V gene gives CDR1 SGHTS and CDR2 YDEGEE. The receptor was isolated from a man aged 30 to 45 in good health and CMV-seronegative. This sequence uses TRBV5-8 and TRBJ2-3; TRBD2 aligns with 9 central bases. The sequenced material came from PBMCs. CDR3 region: CASSRGLAFTDTQYF. The bases are TGTGCCAGCAGCCGGGGACTAGCTTTCACAGATACGCAGTATTTT.